A single T cell receptor (beta chain) is shown here with its context. Its matching antigen is unknown. The data were obtained in a study of tumor-infiltrating lymphocytes in localized non-small cell lung cancer. The overall study: Each patient gave resected tumor and non-adjacent uninvolved lung tissue. Whole-study results and caveats: Different pieces of the same tissue went to different assays, confounding technical variation with intratumor heterogeneity.

The repertoire was sequenced with immunoSEQ multiplex PCR; TCRdb's copy has only in-frame clones and lacks some. In the table there are about 12,000 clones, about 76% of which are singletons. Trimming left V 5 bases short and J 7 bases short, with 9 bases between. CDR3 length: 12 residues. Germline V gene lookup returns CDR1 MNHNS and CDR2 SASEGT. The chain has TRBV6-1 and TRBJ2-1, with D unresolved. Sequenced input: uninvolved lung tissue not adjacent to the tumor. This TCR came from a human donor with non-small cell lung cancer. The CDR3 sequence is CASSPWVNEQFF. In DNA form, the CDR3 reads TGTGCCAGCAGTCCCTGGGTTAATGAGCAGTTCTTC.